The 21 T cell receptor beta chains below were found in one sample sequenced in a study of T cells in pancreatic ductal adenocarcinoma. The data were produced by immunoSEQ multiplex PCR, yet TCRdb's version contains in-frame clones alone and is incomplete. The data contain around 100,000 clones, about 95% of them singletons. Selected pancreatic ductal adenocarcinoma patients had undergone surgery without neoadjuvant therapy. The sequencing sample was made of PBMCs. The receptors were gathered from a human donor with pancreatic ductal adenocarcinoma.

CDR3 nucleotides: TGTGCCAGCAGCGCAGTCAATGAGCAGTTCTTC. This translates into CASSAVNEQFF. The chain combines TRBV7-6 with TRBJ2-1; D is undetermined. CDR3 length: 11 amino acids. V lost 5 bases to trimming and J lost 6 bases, with 5 bases between them. From germline, CDR1 is SGHVS and CDR2 FNYEAQ.

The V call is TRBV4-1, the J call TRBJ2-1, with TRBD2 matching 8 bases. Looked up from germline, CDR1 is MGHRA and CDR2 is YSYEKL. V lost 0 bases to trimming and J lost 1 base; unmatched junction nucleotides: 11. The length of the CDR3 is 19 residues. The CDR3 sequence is CASSQDPLTSGRSYNEQFF. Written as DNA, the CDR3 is TGCGCCAGCAGCCAAGACCCGCTCACTAGCGGTAGATCCTACAATGAGCAGTTCTTC.

The CDR3 here is CASSSRRDSSYEQYF. CDR3 bases: TGCGCCAGCAGCTCCCGCCGGGACTCCTCCTACGAGCAGTACTTC. V and J are TRBV4-1 and TRBJ2-7; maybe TRBD2 (6 bases). There are 15 residues in the CDR3. V was pared by 5 bases and J by 0 bases, with 14 bases between. CDR1 MGHRA and CDR2 YSYEKL come from the germline V gene.

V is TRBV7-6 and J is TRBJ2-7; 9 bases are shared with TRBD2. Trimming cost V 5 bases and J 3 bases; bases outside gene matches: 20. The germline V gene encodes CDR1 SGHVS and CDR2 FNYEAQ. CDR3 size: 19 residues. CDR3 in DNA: TGTGCCAGCAGCCTCCCCGTCGGGACTAGCCAGATTATCAACTACGAGCAGTACTTC. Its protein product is CASSLPVGTSQIINYEQYF.

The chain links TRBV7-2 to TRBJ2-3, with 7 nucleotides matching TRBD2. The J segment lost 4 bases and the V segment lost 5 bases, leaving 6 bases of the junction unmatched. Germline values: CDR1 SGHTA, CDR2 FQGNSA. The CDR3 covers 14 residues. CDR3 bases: TGTGCCAGCAGCACGGGACTATCCTCAGATACGCAGTATTTT. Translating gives CASSTGLSSDTQYF.

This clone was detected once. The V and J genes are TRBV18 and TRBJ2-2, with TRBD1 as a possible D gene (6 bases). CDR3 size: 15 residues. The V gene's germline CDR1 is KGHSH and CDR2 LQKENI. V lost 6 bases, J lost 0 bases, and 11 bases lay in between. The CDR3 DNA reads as TGTGCCAGCTCCTTGGGGGCGACGAACACCGGGGAGCTGTTTTTT. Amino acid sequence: CASSLGATNTGELFF. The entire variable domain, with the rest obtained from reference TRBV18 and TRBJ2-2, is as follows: NAGVMQNPRHLVRRRGQEARLRCSPMKGHSHVYWYRQLPEEGLKFMVYLQKENIIDESGMPKERFSAEFPKEGPSILRIQQVVRGDSAAYFCASSLGATNTGELFFGEGSRLTVL.

The chain's CDR3 is CASGFFGVGGEQYF. The DNA of the CDR3 is TGTGCTAGTGGTTTTTTCGGGGTGGGGGGCGAGCAGTACTTC. The chain is built from TRBV12-5 and TRBJ2-7; D might be TRBD2 (6 bases). The ends were cut back, 3 bases at V and 6 bases at J, with 15 bases in the middle. Germline CDR1 and CDR2: LGHNT and FRNRAP. This CDR3 has 14 amino acids.

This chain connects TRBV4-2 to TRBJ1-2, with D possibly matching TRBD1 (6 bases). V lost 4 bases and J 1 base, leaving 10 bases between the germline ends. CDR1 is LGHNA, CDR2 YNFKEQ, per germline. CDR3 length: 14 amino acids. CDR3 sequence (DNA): TGTGCCAGCAGCCGGCCAGGGGATAACTATGGCTACACCTTC. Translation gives CASSRPGDNYGYTF.

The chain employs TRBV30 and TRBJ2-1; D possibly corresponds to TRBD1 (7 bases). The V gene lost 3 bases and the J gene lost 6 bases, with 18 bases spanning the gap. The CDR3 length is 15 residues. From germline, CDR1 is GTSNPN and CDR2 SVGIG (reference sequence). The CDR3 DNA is TGTGCCTGGAGGTATTTCAGGGGGGACTTCAATGAGCAGTTCTTC. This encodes CAWRYFRGDFNEQFF.

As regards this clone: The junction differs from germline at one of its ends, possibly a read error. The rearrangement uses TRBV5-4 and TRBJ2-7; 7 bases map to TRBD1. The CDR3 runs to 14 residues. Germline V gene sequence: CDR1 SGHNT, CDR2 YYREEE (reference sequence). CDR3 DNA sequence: TGTGCCAGCAGGCGACAGGGTAATCCTACGAGCACAAGCTTC. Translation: CASRRQGNPTSTSF.

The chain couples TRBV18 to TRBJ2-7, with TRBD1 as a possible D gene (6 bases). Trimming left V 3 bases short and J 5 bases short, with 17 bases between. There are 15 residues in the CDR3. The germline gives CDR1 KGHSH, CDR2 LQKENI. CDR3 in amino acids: CASSPDQQGYHEQYF. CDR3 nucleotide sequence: TGTGCCAGCTCACCTGATCAACAGGGTTACCACGAGCAGTACTTC. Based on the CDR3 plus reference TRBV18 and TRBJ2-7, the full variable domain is NAGVMQNPRHLVRRRGQEARLRCSPMKGHSHVYWYRQLPEEGLKFMVYLQKENIIDESGMPKERFSAEFPKEGPSILRIQQVVRGDSAAYFCASSPDQQGYHEQYFGPGTRLTVT.

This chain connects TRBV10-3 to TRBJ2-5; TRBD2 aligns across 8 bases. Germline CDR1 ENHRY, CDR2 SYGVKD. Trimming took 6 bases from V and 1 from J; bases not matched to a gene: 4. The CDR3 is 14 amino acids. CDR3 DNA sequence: TGTGCCATCAGCCCCCTAGCGGGCCAAGAGACCCAGTACTTC. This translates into CAISPLAGQETQYF.

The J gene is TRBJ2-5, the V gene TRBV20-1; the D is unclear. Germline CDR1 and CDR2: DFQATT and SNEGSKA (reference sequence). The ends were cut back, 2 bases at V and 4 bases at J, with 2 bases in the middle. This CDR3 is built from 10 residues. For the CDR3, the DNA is TGCAGTGCTAGACTAGAGACCCAGTACTTC. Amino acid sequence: CSARLETQYF.

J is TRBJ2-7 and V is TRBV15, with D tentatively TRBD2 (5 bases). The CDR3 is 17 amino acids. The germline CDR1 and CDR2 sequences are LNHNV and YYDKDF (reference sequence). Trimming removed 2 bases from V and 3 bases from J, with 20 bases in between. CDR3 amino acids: CATSRKIDGVSHYEQYF. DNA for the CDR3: TGTGCCACCAGCAGAAAGATTGACGGGGTCTCACACTACGAGCAGTACTTC.

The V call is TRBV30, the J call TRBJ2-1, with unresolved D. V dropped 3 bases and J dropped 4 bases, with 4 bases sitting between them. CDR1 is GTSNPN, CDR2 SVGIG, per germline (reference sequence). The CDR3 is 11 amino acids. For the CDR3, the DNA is TGTGCCTGGAGACAGTACAATGAGCAGTTCTTC. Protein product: CAWRQYNEQFF.

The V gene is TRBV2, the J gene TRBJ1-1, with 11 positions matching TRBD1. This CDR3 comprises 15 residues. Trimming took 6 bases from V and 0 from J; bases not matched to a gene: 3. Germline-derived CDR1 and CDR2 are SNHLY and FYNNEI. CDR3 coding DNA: TGTGCCAGCAGCGGACAGGGGGCGATGAACACTGAAGCTTTCTTT. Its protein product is CASSGQGAMNTEAFF.

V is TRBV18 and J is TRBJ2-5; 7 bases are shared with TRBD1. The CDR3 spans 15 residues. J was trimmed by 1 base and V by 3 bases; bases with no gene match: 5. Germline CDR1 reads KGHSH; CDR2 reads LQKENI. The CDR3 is CASSPPGQAQETQYF. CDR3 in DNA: TGTGCCAGCTCACCGCCCGGACAGGCCCAAGAGACCCAGTACTTC.

This CDR3 reads CASSPPRWISDEQYF. In DNA, the CDR3 is TGTGCCAGCTCACCCCCCCGATGGATTAGCGACGAGCAGTACTTC. V is TRBV18 and J is TRBJ2-7; D possibly corresponds to TRBD2 (5 bases). Trimming took 3 bases from V and 5 from J, leaving 17 bases between them. The germline CDR1 and CDR2 sequences are KGHSH and LQKENI. This CDR3 region has 15 residues.

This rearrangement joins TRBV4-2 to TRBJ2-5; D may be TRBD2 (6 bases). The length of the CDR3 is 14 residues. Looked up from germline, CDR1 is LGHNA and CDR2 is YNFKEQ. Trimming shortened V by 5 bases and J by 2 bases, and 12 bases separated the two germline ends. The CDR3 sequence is CASSLEGRQETQYF. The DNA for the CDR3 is TGTGCCAGCAGCTTGGAGGGGCGGCAAGAGACCCAGTACTTC.

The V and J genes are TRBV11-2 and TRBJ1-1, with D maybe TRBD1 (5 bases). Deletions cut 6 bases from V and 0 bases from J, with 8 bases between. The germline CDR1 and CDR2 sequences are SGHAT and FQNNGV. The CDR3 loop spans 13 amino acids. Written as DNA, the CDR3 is TGTGCCAGCAGACAGACAGTGAACACTGAAGCTTTCTTT. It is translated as CASRQTVNTEAFF. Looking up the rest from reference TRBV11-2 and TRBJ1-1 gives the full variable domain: EAGVAQSPRYKIIEKRQSVAFWCNPISGHATLYWYQQILGQGPKLLIQFQNNGVVDDSQLPKDRFSAERLKGVDSTLKIQPAKLEDSAVYLCASRQTVNTEAFFGQGTRLTVV.

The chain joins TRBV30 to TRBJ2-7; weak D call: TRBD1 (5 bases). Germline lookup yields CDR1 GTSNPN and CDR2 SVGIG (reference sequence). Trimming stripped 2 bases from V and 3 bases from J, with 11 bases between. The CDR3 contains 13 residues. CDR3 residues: CAWSLGEHYEQYF. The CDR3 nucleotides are TGTGCCTGGAGTTTAGGGGAACACTACGAGCAGTACTTC.